This TCR beta chain was observed in a study of monozygotic twins with inflammatory bowel disease. General study results and limits: Patients got different immunosuppressive treatments, which may have made their repertoires more variable. Limited statistical power may explain no repertoire similarity difference between concordant and discordant twins.

Blood samples measuring roughly 2.5 ml were taken per donor. Each CDR3 protein gets one entry in TCRdb, which reprocessed the 5' RACE reads and gives no DNA. The sample table sets out a few hundred thousand distinct CDR3 sequences. CDR3 length equals 14 residues. Regarding this clonotype: Its antigen is not known.

V usage is TRBV12-3 or TRBV12-4 and J usage is TRBJ1-2; the D gene TCRdb calls, TRBD1, cannot be checked with no DNA. This sequence was found in a human donor with ulcerative colitis or Crohn's disease, or a healthy co-twin of an affected twin (not recorded which). Sequenced material: blood. CDR3 amino acids: CASSLTGTARGYTF.